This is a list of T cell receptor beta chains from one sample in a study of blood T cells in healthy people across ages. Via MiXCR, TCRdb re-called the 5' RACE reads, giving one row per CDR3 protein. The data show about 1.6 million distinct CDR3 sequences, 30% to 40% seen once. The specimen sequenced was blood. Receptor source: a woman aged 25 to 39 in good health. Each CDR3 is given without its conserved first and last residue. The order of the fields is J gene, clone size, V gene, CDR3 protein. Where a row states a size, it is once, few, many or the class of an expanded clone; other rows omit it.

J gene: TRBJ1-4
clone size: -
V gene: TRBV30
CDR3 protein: AWSLASNRELF

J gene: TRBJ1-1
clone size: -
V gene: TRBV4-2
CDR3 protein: ASKYLGGTEAF

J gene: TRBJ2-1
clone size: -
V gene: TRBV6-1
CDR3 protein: ASGDRVIYNEQF

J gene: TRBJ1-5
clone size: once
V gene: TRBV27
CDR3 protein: ASSFRETQPQH

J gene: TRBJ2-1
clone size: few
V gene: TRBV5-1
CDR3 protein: ASSLWSSYNEQF

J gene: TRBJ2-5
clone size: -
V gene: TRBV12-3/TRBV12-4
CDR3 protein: ASSGRLYAETQY

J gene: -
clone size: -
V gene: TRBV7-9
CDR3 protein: ATSYPGGYEQY

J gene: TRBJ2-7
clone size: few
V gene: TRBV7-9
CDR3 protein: ASSLSKPGQGQY

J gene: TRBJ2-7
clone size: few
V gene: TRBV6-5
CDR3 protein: ASISRVSYEQY

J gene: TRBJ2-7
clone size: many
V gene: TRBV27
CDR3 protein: ASSLRGRAYEQY

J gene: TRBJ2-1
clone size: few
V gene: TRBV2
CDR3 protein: ASKRTVAGVFGTNEQF

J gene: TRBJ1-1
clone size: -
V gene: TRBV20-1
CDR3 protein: SYIITSQGHEAF

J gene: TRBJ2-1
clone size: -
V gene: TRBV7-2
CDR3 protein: ASSFHGSYNEQF

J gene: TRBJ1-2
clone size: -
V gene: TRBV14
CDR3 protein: ASSQDFRPDHYGYT

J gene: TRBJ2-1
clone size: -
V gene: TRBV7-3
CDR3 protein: ASSLKAGAPDKNNEQF

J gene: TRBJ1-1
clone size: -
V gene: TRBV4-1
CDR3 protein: ASSQEGQGSSFVNTEAF

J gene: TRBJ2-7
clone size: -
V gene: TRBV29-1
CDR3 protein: SVGPGQGTPVVGYEQY

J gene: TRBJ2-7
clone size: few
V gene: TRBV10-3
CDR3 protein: AIRGQGASYEQY

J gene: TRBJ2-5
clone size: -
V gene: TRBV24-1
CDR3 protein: ATSDLHEDLRETQY

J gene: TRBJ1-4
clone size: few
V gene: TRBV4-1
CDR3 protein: ASSQMTGVNEKLF

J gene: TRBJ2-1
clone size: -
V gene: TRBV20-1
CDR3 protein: SAGGGLDYNEQF

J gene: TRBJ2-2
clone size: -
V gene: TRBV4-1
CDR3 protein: ASSHAPGGKSDTGELF

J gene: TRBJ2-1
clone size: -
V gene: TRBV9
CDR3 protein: ASSLGTSGISVEQF

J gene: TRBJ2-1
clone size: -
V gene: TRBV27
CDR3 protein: ASSNGASGSSYSYNEQF

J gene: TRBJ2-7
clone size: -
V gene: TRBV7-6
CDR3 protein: ASSSWGSSYEQY

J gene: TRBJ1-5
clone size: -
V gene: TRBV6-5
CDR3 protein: ARSRGAGNNQPQH

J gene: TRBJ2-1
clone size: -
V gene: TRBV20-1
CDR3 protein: SASPSGLAGTLPRGEQF

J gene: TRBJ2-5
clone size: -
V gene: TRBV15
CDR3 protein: ATSRDWNRAETQY

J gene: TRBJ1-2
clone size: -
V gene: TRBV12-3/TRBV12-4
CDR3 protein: ASSPDRGILYGYT

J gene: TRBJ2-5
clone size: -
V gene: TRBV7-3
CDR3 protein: ASSPLAGPPQETQY

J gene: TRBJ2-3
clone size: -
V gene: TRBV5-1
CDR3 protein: ASSLASTPRADTQY

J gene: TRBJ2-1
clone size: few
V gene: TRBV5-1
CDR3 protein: ASSLLAGDEHEQF

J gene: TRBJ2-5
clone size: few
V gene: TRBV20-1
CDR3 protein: SARAAQETQY

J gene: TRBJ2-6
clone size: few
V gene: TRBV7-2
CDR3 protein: ASSRTGASGANVLT

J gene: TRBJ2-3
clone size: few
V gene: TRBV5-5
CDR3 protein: ASRLGTATDTQY

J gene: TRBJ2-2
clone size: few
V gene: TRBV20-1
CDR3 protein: SPRLVGELF

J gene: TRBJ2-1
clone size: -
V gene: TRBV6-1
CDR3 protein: ASSSPPTSGGIIYNEQF

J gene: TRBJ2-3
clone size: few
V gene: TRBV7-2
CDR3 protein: ASSFLAGVTDTQY

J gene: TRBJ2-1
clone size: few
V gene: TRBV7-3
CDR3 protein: ASSLSLGPYNEQF

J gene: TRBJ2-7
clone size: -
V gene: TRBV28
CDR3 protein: ASSMPGLAGGLSYEQY

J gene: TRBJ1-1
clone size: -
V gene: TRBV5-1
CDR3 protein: ASSIRGPGTEAF

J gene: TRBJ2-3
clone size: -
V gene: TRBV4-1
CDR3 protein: ASSQQTSGRGTQY

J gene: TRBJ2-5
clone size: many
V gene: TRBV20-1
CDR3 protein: SASGSRETQY

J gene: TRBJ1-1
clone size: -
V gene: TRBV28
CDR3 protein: ASSRTTPEAF

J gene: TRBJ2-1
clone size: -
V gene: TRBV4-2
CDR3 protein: ASSQRTARNEQF

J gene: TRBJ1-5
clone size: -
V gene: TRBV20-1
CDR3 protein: SAWRAGNQPQH

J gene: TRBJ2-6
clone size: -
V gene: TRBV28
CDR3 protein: ASSLWGTGSSGANVLT

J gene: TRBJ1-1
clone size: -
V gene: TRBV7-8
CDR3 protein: ASSNPGGGTEAF

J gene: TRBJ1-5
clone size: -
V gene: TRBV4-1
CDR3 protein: ASSQDGDRDQPQH

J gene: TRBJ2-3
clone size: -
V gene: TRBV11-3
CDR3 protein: ASRYRVSGVQDTQY

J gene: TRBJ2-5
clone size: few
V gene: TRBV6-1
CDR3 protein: ASSEIGGGNQETQY

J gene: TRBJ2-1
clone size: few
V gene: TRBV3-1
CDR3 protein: ASSQGRMNEQF

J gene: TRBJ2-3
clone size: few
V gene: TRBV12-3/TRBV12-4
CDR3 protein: ASRAEGRGSDTQY

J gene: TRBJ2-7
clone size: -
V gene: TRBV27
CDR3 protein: ASVPGGGAYEQY

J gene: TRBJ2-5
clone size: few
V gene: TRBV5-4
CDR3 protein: ASSLSQGRIQETQY